The entry below describes one TCR beta chain. Within the sample, other DNA sequences also encode this same CDR3. The CDR3 has 14 amino acids. Germline CDR1 reads SGHRS; CDR2 reads YFSETQ. V gave up 4 bases and J gave up 4 bases; unmatched junction bases: 4. These data originate in a study of blood T cell repertoires in COVID-19. Looking at the study overall: There were acute and convalescent COVID-19 samples, and they came from the United States, Italy and Spain.

Measured with immunoSEQ multiplex PCR; TCRdb has only the in-frame clones, and not every one. Of about 100,000 clones detected, around 82% appear once; the ten largest clones hold about 5%. The receptor's source is a man aged 55-75 years with acute or convalescent COVID-19. J is TRBJ1-5 and V is TRBV5-1, with 8 nucleotides matching TRBD1. The sequenced material came from peripheral blood. The CDR3 bases are TGCGCCAGCAGCCCCGGACAGGGTAATCAGCCCCAGCATTTT. Residues: CASSPGQGNQPQHF.